The 25 T cell receptor beta chains reported below all come from one sample, sequenced in a study of T cell responses to AZD1222 COVID-19 vaccine. Sequencing used immunoSEQ multiplex PCR; TCRdb keeps in-frame clones, though not all of them. The table shows about 110,000 clones, with about 89% occurring only once. Sample: peripheral blood, taken on day 0 of AZD1222 vaccination. Receptors originate from an adult in good health.

The chain combines TRBV29-1 with TRBJ1-4, with D unclear. V dropped 6 bases and J dropped 3 bases, with 20 bases sitting between them. The CDR3 runs to 16 residues. Germline V lookup: CDR1 SQVTM, CDR2 ANQGSEA. This CDR3 is CSVQGGYGLPNEKLFF. CDR3 DNA: TGCAGCGTACAAGGCGGTTACGGGCTACCTAATGAAAAACTGTTTTTT. The full variable domain, completed using reference TRBV29-1 and TRBJ1-4, is SAVISQKPSRDICQRGTSLTIQCQVDSQVTMMFWYRQQPGQSLTLIATANQGSEATYESGFVIDKFPISRPNLTFSTLTVSNMSPEDSSIYLCSVQGGYGLPNEKLFFGSGTQLSVL.

In its sample, this clone was seen once. V is TRBV30 and J is TRBJ1-2; D may be TRBD1 (5 bases). V shed 2 bases and J shed 2 bases, with 15 bases lying between them. The germline V gene has CDR1 GTSNPN and CDR2 SVGIG (reference sequence). CDR3 size: 15 residues. The CDR3, as DNA: TGTGCCTGGAGTACGCAAGGCGAGGGGAACTATGGCTACACCTTC. Translated, it gives CAWSTQGEGNYGYTF. Together with reference TRBV30 and TRBJ1-2, the CDR3 gives the full variable domain: SQTIHQWPATLVQPVGSPLSLECTVEGTSNPNLYWYRQAAGRGLQLLFYSVGIGQISSEVPQNLSASRPQDRQFILSSKKLLLSDSGFYLCAWSTQGEGNYGYTFGSGTRLTVV.

The chain joins TRBV30 to TRBJ2-1, with 9 bases identical to TRBD1. The CDR3 is made up of 12 amino acids. V shed 5 bases, J shed 8 bases, and the junction held 4 bases outside the gene matches. Germline V gives CDR1 GTSNPN, CDR2 SVGIG (reference sequence). CDR3 residues: CAWRTGVDEQFF. The DNA of the CDR3 is TGTGCCTGGCGGACAGGGGTCGATGAGCAGTTCTTC.

DNA of the CDR3: TGTGCCAGCAGCTGGGGGACGGTGAATGAAAAACTGTTTTTT. It yields the protein CASSWGTVNEKLFF. V and J are TRBV11-2 and TRBJ1-4; maybe TRBD1 (5 bases). The V and J ends lost 4 bases and 5 bases respectively, with 11 bases between them. CDR3 length: 14 residues. CDR1 is SGHAT and CDR2 is FQNNGV in the germline V gene.

The rearrangement uses TRBV2 and TRBJ1-2; D ambiguous. There are 15 residues in the CDR3. In germline, CDR1 is SNHLY, CDR2 FYNNEI. V lost 5 bases, J lost 8 bases, and 21 bases lay in between. This CDR3 reads CASSPRGSGAEGYTF. In nucleotides, the CDR3 is TGTGCCAGCAGTCCACGGGGTAGCGGTGCGGAGGGCTACACCTTC.

V usage is TRBV6-6 and J usage is TRBJ2-3, with TRBD2 matching over 12 bases. This CDR3 has 15 amino acids. Germline CDR1 MNHNY, CDR2 SVGAGI (reference sequence). V lost 5 bases to trimming and J lost 4 bases; unmatched junction nucleotides: 4. CDR3 region: CASSLAGGRADTQYF. CDR3 in DNA: TGTGCCAGCAGTCTAGCGGGGGGGCGGGCAGATACGCAGTATTTT.

CDR3 protein: CASSLTRLAGETQYF. The CDR3 nucleotides read TGTGCCAGCAGTTTAACTCGACTAGCGGGGGAGACCCAGTACTTC. The genes are TRBV27 and TRBJ2-5; TRBD2 agrees at 11 bases. Per germline, CDR1 MNHEY and CDR2 SMNVEV (reference sequence). V dropped 2 bases and J dropped 5; count of bases not matched to a gene: 4. The CDR3 totals 15 residues.

The J gene is TRBJ2-7, the V gene TRBV6-5; tentative D call: TRBD1 (6 bases). CDR3 length equals 13 residues. CDR1 MNHEY and CDR2 SVGAGI come from the germline V gene. Trimming stripped 7 bases from V and 2 bases from J, with 12 bases between. This chain's CDR3 is CASNNREPYEQYF. In nucleotides, the CDR3 is TGTGCCAGCAACAACAGGGAACCCTACGAGCAGTACTTC.

As DNA, the CDR3 is TGTGCCAGCAGCTTGCTGGGCACAGATACGCAGTATTTT. Translating gives CASSLLGTDTQYF. The chain has TRBV5-6 and TRBJ2-3; D gene ambiguous. Looked up from germline, CDR1 is SGHDT and CDR2 is YYEEEE. The CDR3 has 13 amino acids. Trimming left V 1 base short and J 1 base short, with 4 bases between.

The rearrangement joins TRBV5-4 to TRBJ2-7, with 9 bases fitting TRBD1. CDR3 size: 14 residues. The trim removed 3 bases at V and 3 bases at J, leaving 4 bases unmatched. The germline CDR1 and CDR2 sequences are SGHNT and YYREEE (reference sequence). CDR3 sequence (DNA): TGTGCCAGCAGCTCCGGGACAGGGTTCTACGAGCAGTACTTC. Protein product: CASSSGTGFYEQYF.

This chain joins TRBV24-1 and TRBJ2-1; the match to TRBD1 covers 7 bases. CDR1 KGHDR and CDR2 SFDVKD come from the germline V gene. V lost 3 bases, J lost 5 bases, and 9 bases stayed unmatched. This CDR3 has 16 amino acids. The CDR3: CATSDVRGGRDNEQFF. The DNA for the CDR3 is TGTGCCACCAGTGATGTCCGAGGGGGCCGTGACAATGAGCAGTTCTTC.

The V call is TRBV20-1, the J call TRBJ2-7; 7 positions match TRBD1. Germline V lookup: CDR1 DFQATT, CDR2 SNEGSKA (reference sequence). CDR3 length: 15 amino acids. V was clipped by 3 bases and J by 0 bases; unmatched bases: 8. Here the CDR3 reads CSASGTGVSSYEQYF. CDR3 sequence (DNA): TGCAGTGCTAGTGGAACAGGGGTTAGCTCCTACGAGCAGTACTTC.

The chain joins TRBV6-5 to TRBJ1-5, with unresolved D. CDR3 size: 14 residues. The V end was cut by 8 bases, the J end by 0 bases, with 11 bases between. Germline CDR1 reads MNHEY; CDR2 reads SVGAGI. The CDR3, as DNA: TGTGCCAGCCACGCTCTGTATAGCAATCAGCCCCAGCATTTT. It encodes CASHALYSNQPQHF.

The V call is TRBV7-2, the J call TRBJ1-1, with 7 bases aligning to TRBD1. Germline values: CDR1 SGHTA, CDR2 FQGNSA. V was pared by 1 base and J by 4 bases, with 9 bases of the junction left unmatched. CDR3 length: 16 amino acids. The CDR3 region is CASSLVDEPGGTEAFF. CDR3 in DNA: TGTGCCAGCAGCTTAGTGGATGAACCAGGGGGCACTGAAGCTTTCTTT.

The chain links TRBV10-2 to TRBJ2-7, with a possible D match to TRBD2 (6 bases). The CDR3 contains 13 residues. The V end was cut by 0 bases, the J end by 3 bases, with 6 bases between. Germline CDR1 WSHSY, CDR2 SAAADI. This CDR3 reads CASSESGGYEQYF. CDR3 in DNA: TGCGCCAGCAGTGAGTCGGGAGGCTACGAGCAGTACTTC.

The chain uses TRBV4-3 and TRBJ2-2; 9 nucleotides match TRBD1. V was clipped by 4 bases and J by 2 bases; unmatched bases: 5. The CDR3 length is 16 residues. Germline V gene data show CDR1 as LGHNA and CDR2 as YSLEER. CDR3 sequence: CASSPQDRGNTGELFF. CDR3 bases: TGCGCCAGCAGCCCTCAGGACAGGGGAAACACCGGGGAGCTGTTTTTT.

The chain has TRBV29-1 and TRBJ1-2; TRBD1 might be the D (5 bases). There are 12 residues in the CDR3. Trimming pared 0 bases from V and 8 bases from J, leaving 10 bases between. Germline V CDR1 and CDR2: SQVTM, ANQGSEA. The CDR3 sequence: CSVEDGGGGYTF. Here the CDR3 DNA reads TGCAGCGTTGAAGACGGCGGGGGAGGCTACACCTTC.

The rearrangement joins TRBV19 to TRBJ2-2; the D gene is possibly TRBD2 (7 bases). There are 17 residues in the CDR3. V lost 3 bases to trimming and J lost 4 bases, with 18 bases between them. Germline V CDR1 and CDR2: LNHDA, SQIVND (reference sequence). As DNA, the CDR3 is TGTGCCAGTAGTATGGGGAGGGGGAGGGTTCGCACCGGGGAGCTGTTTTTT. It encodes CASSMGRGRVRTGELFF.

This clone was seen just once. CDR3 sequence (DNA): TGTGCCAGCAGCCACCCGCAGAACTCGGCTTTCTTT. Translating gives CASSHPQNSAFF. The chain uses TRBV7-2 and TRBJ1-1, with D hard to call. V was shortened by 5 bases and J by 11 bases, with 15 bases between the two germline ends. CDR3 length equals 12 residues. The germline V gene encodes CDR1 SGHTA and CDR2 FQGNSA.

The chain links TRBV6-5 to TRBJ2-3; tentative D call: TRBD1 (6 bases). This CDR3 spans 14 amino acids. With 4 bases removed from V and 0 bases from J, the gap between germline ends came to 8 bases. The germline V gene encodes CDR1 MNHEY and CDR2 SVGAGI. The CDR3 here is CASSLQGSTDTQYF. CDR3 nucleotides: TGTGCCAGCAGTTTACAGGGCAGCACAGATACGCAGTATTTT.

This chain joins TRBV3-1 (or the pseudogene TRBV3-2) and TRBJ2-7, with 11 nucleotides matching TRBD1. Germline V gene lookup returns CDR1 LGHDT and CDR2 YNNKEL (reference sequence). CDR3 length: 15 residues. Trimming at V came to 3 bases and at J to 2 bases, leaving 3 bases not matched to a gene. The CDR3 nucleotides read TGTGCCAGCAGCCACACGGGACAGGGGGCCTACGAGCAGTACTTC. Translating it yields CASSHTGQGAYEQYF.

This rearrangement joins TRBV4-3 to TRBJ2-2; D is possibly TRBD1 (5 bases). Trimming cost V 0 bases and J 6 bases, with 17 bases left between them. Germline lookup yields CDR1 LGHNA and CDR2 YSLEER. This CDR3 has 17 residues. The CDR3 DNA reads as TGCGCCAGCAGCCAAGATTGGATGTGGAAAGGGGCCGGGGAGCTGTTTTTT. Translated, it gives CASSQDWMWKGAGELFF.

The chain combines TRBV29-1 with TRBJ1-3; TRBD1 is a possible D gene (6 bases). Germline values: CDR1 SQVTM, CDR2 ANQGSEA. CDR3 length equals 12 residues. Deletions cut 7 bases from V and 2 bases from J, with 9 bases between. The CDR3 spells CSGGTTGNTIYF. CDR3 DNA: TGCAGCGGGGGGACAACTGGAAACACCATATATTTT.

The rearrangement links TRBV29-1 to TRBJ1-2; D not certain. This CDR3 contains 11 residues. With 7 bases removed from V and 8 bases from J, the gap between germline ends came to 14 bases. Per the germline V gene, CDR1 is SQVTM and CDR2 is ANQGSEA. The CDR3 region is CSGRDPGGYTF. CDR3 nucleotide sequence: TGCAGCGGCCGGGATCCGGGGGGCTACACCTTC.

V is TRBV19 and J is TRBJ2-7; D unclear. Trimming took off 3 bases at V and 9 bases at J, with 9 bases between the two ends. The V gene's germline CDR1 is LNHDA and CDR2 SQIVND (reference sequence). The CDR3 has 11 amino acids. CDR3 protein: CASSIGRRQYF. The DNA for the CDR3 is TGTGCCAGTAGTATCGGACGGCGGCAGTACTTC.